The 16 T cell receptor beta chains presented below share a single source sample, sequenced in a study of T-cell reconstitution after alpha-beta-depleted transplantation in children. Preparation of the TCRbeta library involved a method that used unique molecular identifiers. TCRdb re-called the PCR reads with MiXCR, one entry per CDR3 protein. The table lists about 110,000 distinct CDR3 sequences, over 9% of them singletons, with 8% in the top ten. This material consisted of PBMCs from the stem cell graft donor, taken from the stem cell graft. The source is a human donor who donated a stem cell graft to a child with acute lymphoblastic leukemia.

This clonotype showed up many times. This chain connects TRBV10-3 to TRBJ2-1; D unresolved. Trimming shortened V by 4 bases and J by 6 bases, and 13 bases separated the two germline ends. The CDR3 spans 14 residues. Per germline, CDR1 ENHRY and CDR2 SYGVKD. The CDR3 region has the DNA TGTGCCATCAGTGTCCGCCCGGCCCTCAATGAGCAGTTCTTC. Its protein is CAISVRPALNEQFF.

This clonotype was counted at least ten times. The chain has TRBV24-1 and TRBJ2-5; D is perhaps TRBD1 or TRBD2 (5 bases each). Trimming cost V 6 bases and J 4 bases, with 14 bases left between them. The CDR3 spans 14 residues. Germline assignment: CDR1 KGHDR and CDR2 SFDVKD. CDR3 nucleotides: TGTGCCACCAGTTTGACAGCGGCGGGAGAGACCCAGTACTTC. It codes for CATSLTAAGETQYF.

In this sample, this clonotype turned up a few times. The chain carries TRBV4-2 and TRBJ2-1; 14 bases map to TRBD2. Germline V gives CDR1 LGHNA, CDR2 YNFKEQ. There are 18 residues in the CDR3. V dropped 0 bases and J dropped 4; count of bases not matched to a gene: 5. The CDR3 sequence is CASSQEPGLAGGYNEQFF. CDR3 nucleotide sequence: TGTGCCAGCAGCCAAGAGCCCGGACTAGCGGGAGGTTACAATGAGCAGTTCTTC.

This clonotype was detected ten times or more. The CDR3 nucleotides are TGTGCCATCAGCCATAGCCAAGAGACCCAGTACTTC. Its protein product is CAISHSQETQYF. The V call is TRBV10-3, the J call TRBJ2-5; D remains unclear. This CDR3 has 12 residues. Between the trimmed V and J ends, which lost 6 bases and 1 base, there was a span of 6 bases. Germline V lookup: CDR1 ENHRY, CDR2 SYGVKD.

V usage is TRBV23-1 and J usage is TRBJ2-1; TRBD2 agrees at 8 bases. TRBV23-1 is assigned to the ORF class and has an uncertain function. There are 16 residues in the CDR3. Losses at the gene ends were 1 base for V and 5 bases for J; bases not matched to a gene: 7. The CDR3 is CASSQFPGGQDNEQFF. The DNA for the CDR3 is TGCGCCAGCAGTCAATTTCCGGGAGGGCAGGACAATGAGCAGTTCTTC.

This clonotype was seen ten or more times. The chain combines TRBV11-2 with TRBJ1-6, with a tentative D call TRBD1 (5 bases). V lost 7 bases to trimming and J lost 5 bases, with 15 bases between them. This CDR3 has 15 amino acids. Germline CDR1 SGHAT, CDR2 FQNNGV. The CDR3 DNA reads TGTGCCAGCACACAAGGGGCGTTTGATAATTCACCCCTCCACTTT. This encodes CASTQGAFDNSPLHF.

This clonotype was found many times. The chain recombines TRBV2 with TRBJ2-2, with D hard to call. V shed 0 bases and J shed 6 bases, with 11 bases lying between them. Germline V gene lookup returns CDR1 SNHLY and CDR2 FYNNEI. The CDR3 has 15 amino acids. The DNA for the CDR3 is TGTGCCAGCAGTGAAGCGGGATCAGGTTCCGGGGAGCTGTTTTTT. Protein sequence: CASSEAGSGSGELFF.

The V call is TRBV6-2 or TRBV6-3, the J call TRBJ2-1, with D maybe TRBD2 (6 bases). This CDR3 contains 17 residues. The germline gives CDR1 MNHEY, CDR2 SVGEGT. V was shortened by 0 bases and J by 1 base, with 13 bases between the two germline ends. CDR3 amino acids: CASSYSERDSSYNEQFF. CDR3 DNA: TGTGCCAGCAGTTACTCGGAAAGGGACTCATCCTACAATGAGCAGTTCTTC.

This clonotype appeared many times. The chain has TRBV20-1 and TRBJ2-2; D is ambiguous. CDR3 length: 13 residues. Trimming removed 0 bases from V and 4 bases from J, with 6 bases in between. The germline V gene has CDR1 DFQATT and CDR2 SNEGSKA (reference sequence). The CDR3 region is CSARDTTTGELFF. CDR3 nucleotide sequence: TGCAGTGCTAGAGATACTACCACCGGGGAGCTGTTTTTT.

This clonotype was detected ten times or more. The J gene is TRBJ2-7, the V gene TRBV20-1; perhaps TRBD2 as D (6 bases). The CDR3 length is 13 residues. Germline CDR1 is DFQATT and CDR2 is SNEGSKA (reference sequence). Trimming removed 6 bases at V and 0 bases at J, with 12 bases between. The CDR3 reads CSAIIADSYEQYF. Here the CDR3 DNA reads TGCAGTGCCATCATAGCGGACTCCTACGAGCAGTACTTC.

There are many counts of this clonotype. The V call is TRBV15, the J call TRBJ2-3, with unresolved D. The CDR3 spans 13 residues. The germline gives CDR1 LNHNV, CDR2 YYDKDF (reference sequence). The V gene lost 4 bases and the J gene lost 5 bases, with 10 bases spanning the gap. CDR3 bases: TGTGCCACCAGCATAGATCGGGTAGATACGCAGTATTTT. Residues: CATSIDRVDTQYF.

The chain combines TRBV10-2 with TRBJ2-3, with TRBD2 identical over 11 bases. CDR1 is WSHSY, CDR2 SAAADI, per germline. The CDR3 covers 13 residues. The V gene end was trimmed by 8 bases and the J gene end by 4 bases; junction bases not matched to a gene: 2. CDR3 sequence: CASGSGGADTQYF. In DNA form, the CDR3 reads TGCGCCAGCGGTAGCGGGGGGGCAGATACGCAGTATTTT.

Many counts were recorded for this clonotype. The V call is TRBV5-1, the J call TRBJ2-1; 7 nucleotides align to TRBD2. J was trimmed by 8 bases and V by 4 bases; bases with no gene match: 12. CDR1 and CDR2 from the germline V gene are SGHRS and YFSETQ. The CDR3 loop spans 15 amino acids. Here the CDR3 reads CASSPPSGVIDEQFF. The CDR3 DNA sequence: TGCGCCAGCAGCCCCCCAAGCGGGGTTATAGATGAGCAGTTCTTC.

This clonotype was picked up many times. This rearrangement joins TRBV20-1 to TRBJ1-4; TRBD1 matches 8 bases. The V gene end was trimmed by 6 bases and the J gene end by 0 bases; junction bases not matched to a gene: 9. Germline loops: CDR1 DFQATT, CDR2 SNEGSKA (reference sequence). This CDR3 comprises 16 residues. CDR3 DNA: TGCAGTGCATCGACAGGGGAGAGCGCAACTAATGAAAAACTGTTTTTT. Protein sequence: CSASTGESATNEKLFF.

This clonotype was detected many times. The chain joins TRBV5-1 to TRBJ2-7; D might be TRBD2 (6 bases). Between the trimmed V and J ends, which lost 0 bases and 0 bases, there was a span of 7 bases. CDR3 length: 14 residues. Looked up from germline, CDR1 is SGHRS and CDR2 is YFSETQ. The CDR3 sequence is CASSLGGDSYEQYF. The CDR3 DNA sequence: TGCGCCAGCAGCTTGGGGGGGGACTCCTACGAGCAGTACTTC.

This clonotype was picked up many times. The gene calls are TRBV24-1 and TRBJ2-1, with TRBD1 matching 9 bases. The CDR3 is 14 residues long. Germline trimming cut 3 bases from V and 8 bases from J; bases unmatched to any gene: 4. CDR1 is KGHDR, CDR2 SFDVKD, per germline. The CDR3 spells CATSDRDRADEQFF. The CDR3 bases are TGTGCCACCAGTGATCGGGACAGGGCCGATGAGCAGTTCTTC.